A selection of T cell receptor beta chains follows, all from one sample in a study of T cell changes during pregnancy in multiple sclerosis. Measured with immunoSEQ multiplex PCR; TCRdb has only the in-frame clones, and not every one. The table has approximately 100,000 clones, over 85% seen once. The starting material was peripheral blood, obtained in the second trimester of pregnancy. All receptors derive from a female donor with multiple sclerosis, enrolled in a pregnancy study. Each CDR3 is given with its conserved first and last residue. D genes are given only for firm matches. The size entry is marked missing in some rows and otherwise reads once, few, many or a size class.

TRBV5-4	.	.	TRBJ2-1	TGTGCCAGCAGCTTCCCCGCGGGAAATGAGCAGTTCTTC	CASSFPAGNEQFF
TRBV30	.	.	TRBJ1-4	TGTGCCGGCAGGGGCGCTAATGAAAAACTGTTTTTT	CAGRGANEKLFF
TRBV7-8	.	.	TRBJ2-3	TGTGCCAGCAGCTTAGTAGGGGCGGGCACAGATACGCAGTATTTT	CASSLVGAGTDTQYF
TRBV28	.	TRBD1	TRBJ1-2	TGTGCCAGCAGTTTAACGGGACAGGGGCTTTTTAACTATGGCTACACCTTC	CASSLTGQGLFNYGYTF
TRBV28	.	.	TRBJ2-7	TGTGCCACCTCGGACAGTTACGAGCAGTACTTC	CATSDSYEQYF
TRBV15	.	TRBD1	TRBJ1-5	TGTGCCACCAGCGATGGGGATCGGGACAGGGGTTATCAGCCCCAGCATTTT	CATSDGDRDRGYQPQHF
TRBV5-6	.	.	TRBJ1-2	TGTGCCAGCAGCCCGGGGTACAACTATGGCTACACCTTC	CASSPGYNYGYTF
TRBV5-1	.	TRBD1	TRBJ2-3	TGCGCCAGCAGCGAGACAGGGACAGGGGGAACAGATACGCAGTATTTT	CASSETGTGGTDTQYF
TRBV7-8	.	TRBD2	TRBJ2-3	TGTGCCAGCAGCCGGGGGGGGGCGGGTACGCAGTATTTT	CASSRGGAGTQYF
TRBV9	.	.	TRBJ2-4	TGTGCCAGCAGCGTAGATACAGGGATCACGAGGATTCAGTACTTC	CASSVDTGITRIQYF
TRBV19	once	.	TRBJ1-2	TGTGCCAGTAGTATCTCCGGTACCCATGGCTACACCTTC	CASSISGTHGYTF
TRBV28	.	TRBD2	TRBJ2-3	TGTGCCAGCAGTTTACTAGCGGGAGGCATGGATACGCAGTATTTT	CASSLLAGGMDTQYF
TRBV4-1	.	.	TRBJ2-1	TGCGCCAGCAGCCAAGGACAGACCACGAGTAATGAGCAGTTCTTC	CASSQGQTTSNEQFF
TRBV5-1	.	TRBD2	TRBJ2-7	TGCGCCAGCAGCCTGACTAGCGGGAGCTACGAGCAGTACTTC	CASSLTSGSYEQYF
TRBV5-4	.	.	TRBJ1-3	TGTGCCAGCAGCTTGGGGGGCTTACCTGGAAACACCATATATTTT	CASSLGGLPGNTIYF
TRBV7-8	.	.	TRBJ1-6	TGTGCCAGCAGCGCCACAGGGATGGAGAATTCACCCCTCCACTTT	CASSATGMENSPLHF
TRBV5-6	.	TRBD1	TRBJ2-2	TGTGCCAGCAGCTTGTTAGGACAGGGGAACACCGGGGAGCTGTTTTTT	CASSLLGQGNTGELFF
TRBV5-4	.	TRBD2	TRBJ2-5	TGTGCCAGCACCCTTAGCGGGAGGGCTGGGGAGACCCAGTACTTC	CASTLSGRAGETQYF
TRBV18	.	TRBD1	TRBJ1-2	TGTGCCAGCTCTCTTAAGACAGGGGTTAACTATGGCTACACCTTC	CASSLKTGVNYGYTF
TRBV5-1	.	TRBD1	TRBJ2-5	TGCGCCAGCAGCTGGGGGCCAGGGACAGGGAGGGGAGCCTCCAAAGAGACCCAGTACTTC	CASSWGPGTGRGASKETQYF
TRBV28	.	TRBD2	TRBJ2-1	TGTGCCAGCTCCCCTCCGGGACTAGCGGAAGGGTGGTCCTACAATGAGCAGTTCTTC	CASSPPGLAEGWSYNEQFF
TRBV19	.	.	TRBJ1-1	TGTGCCAGTAGTATTATCGGTAACACTGAAGCTTTCTTT	CASSIIGNTEAFF
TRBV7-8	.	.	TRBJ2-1	TGTGCCAGCAGCTTAGAAAGGGGTGGTGAGCAGTTCTTC	CASSLERGGEQFF
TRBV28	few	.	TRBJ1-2	TGTGCCAGCAGTTTATCCCGCAGGGCCCATGGCTACACCTTC	CASSLSRRAHGYTF
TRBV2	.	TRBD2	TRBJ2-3	TGTGCCAGCAGTCCCTCGACTAGCGGCACCTTAGATACGCAGTATTTT	CASSPSTSGTLDTQYF
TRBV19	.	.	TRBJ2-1	TGTGCCAGTAGTATGGTGGGATGGGAGTATGAGCAGTTCTTC	CASSMVGWEYEQFF
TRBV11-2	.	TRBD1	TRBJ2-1	TGTGCCAGCAGCTCCGGACAGGGACCCCCGTTCTTC	CASSSGQGPPFF
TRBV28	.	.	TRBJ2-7	TGTGCCAGCAGGCAAGGGAGTAGGCAGTACTTC	CASRQGSRQYF